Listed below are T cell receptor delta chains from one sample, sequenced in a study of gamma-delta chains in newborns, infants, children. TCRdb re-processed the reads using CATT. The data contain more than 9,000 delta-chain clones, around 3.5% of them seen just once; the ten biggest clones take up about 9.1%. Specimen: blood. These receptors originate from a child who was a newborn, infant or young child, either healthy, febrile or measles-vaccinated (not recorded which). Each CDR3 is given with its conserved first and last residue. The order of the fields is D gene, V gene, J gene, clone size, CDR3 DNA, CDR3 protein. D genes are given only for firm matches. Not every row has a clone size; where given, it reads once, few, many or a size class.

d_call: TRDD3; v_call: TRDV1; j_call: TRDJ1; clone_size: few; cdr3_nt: TGTGCTCTTGGGGAAAATGGGGGATACGCAGGGAACCCGGACACCGATAAACTCATCTTT; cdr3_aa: CALGENGGYAGNPDTDKLIF
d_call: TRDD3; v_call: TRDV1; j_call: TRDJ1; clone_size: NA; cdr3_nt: TGTGCTCTTGGGGCAATCGGTACTGGGGGATACGAGTTGGCGTACACCGATAAACTCATCTTT; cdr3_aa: CALGAIGTGGYELAYTDKLIF
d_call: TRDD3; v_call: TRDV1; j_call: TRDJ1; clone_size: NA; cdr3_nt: TGTGCTCTTGGGGAATCTCCGTTCTTCCTGGGGGATCGAGGCACCGATAAACTCATCTTT; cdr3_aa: CALGESPFFLGDRGTDKLIF
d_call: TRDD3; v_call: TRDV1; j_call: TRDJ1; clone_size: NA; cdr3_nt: TGTGCTCTTGGGAGAGCAAACTACGGAAATGGGGGATACGCGCATCGGTTTTTGCCCGATAAACTCATCTTT; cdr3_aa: CALGRANYGNGGYAHRFLPDKLIF
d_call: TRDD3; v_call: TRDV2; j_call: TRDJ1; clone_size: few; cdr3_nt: TGTGCCTGTGCCACCGTATCTCGAGAACAATTACTGGGGACCGATAAACTCATCTTT; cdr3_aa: CACATVSREQLLGTDKLIF
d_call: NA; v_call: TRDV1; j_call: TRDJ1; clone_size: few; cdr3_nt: TGTGCTCTTGGGGACCAGAACCGTTGGGGGGTAAATTCCGACAACACCGATAAACTCATCTTT; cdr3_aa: CALGDQNRWGVNSDNTDKLIF
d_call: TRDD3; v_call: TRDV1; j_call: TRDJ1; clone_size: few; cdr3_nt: TGTGCTCTTGGGGTAGCTACCGGGGGATACTCAGACACCGATAAACTCATCTTT; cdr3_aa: CALGVATGGYSDTDKLIF
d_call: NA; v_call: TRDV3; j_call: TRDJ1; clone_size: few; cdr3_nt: TGTGCCACAAGGCCCGAGTACACCGATAAACTCATCTTT; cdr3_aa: CATRPEYTDKLIF
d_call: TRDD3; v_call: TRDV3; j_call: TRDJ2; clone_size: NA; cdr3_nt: TGTGCCTTAGCCCCTGTGGGCCGGCTGGGGGACGGCACACAACTCTTCTTT; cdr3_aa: CALAPVGRLGDGTQLFF
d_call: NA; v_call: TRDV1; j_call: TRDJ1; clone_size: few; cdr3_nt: TGTGCTCTTGGTGATATTCGGAGGATTCAAGTTTGGACCGATAAACTCATCTTT; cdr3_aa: CALGDIRRIQVWTDKLIF
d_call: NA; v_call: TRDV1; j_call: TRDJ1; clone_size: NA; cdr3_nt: TGTGCTCTTGGGGTTCCCCCAGGGGTGGGGACCGATAAACTCATCTTT; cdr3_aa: CALGVPPGVGTDKLIF
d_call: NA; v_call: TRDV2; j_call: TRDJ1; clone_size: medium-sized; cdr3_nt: TGTGCCTGTGACACAGTATCCCACACCGATAAACTCATCTTT; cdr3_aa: CACDTVSHTDKLIF
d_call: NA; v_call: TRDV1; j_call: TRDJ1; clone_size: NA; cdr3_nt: TGTGCTCTTGGGGAACCTATAATGCCCCCTCAGGACCCTGATAAACTCATCTTT; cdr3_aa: CALGEPIMPPQDPDKLIF
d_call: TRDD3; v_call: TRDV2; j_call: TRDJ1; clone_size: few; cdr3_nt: TGTGCCTGTGACACTGGGGGATACGGAGGCGGCGATAAACTCATCTTT; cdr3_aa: CACDTGGYGGGDKLIF
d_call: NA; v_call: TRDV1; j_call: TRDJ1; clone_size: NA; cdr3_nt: TGTGCTCTTGGGGAAGTTGTTGGGCGTCCCACTGAAGATACCGATAAACTCATCTTT; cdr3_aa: CALGEVVGRPTEDTDKLIF
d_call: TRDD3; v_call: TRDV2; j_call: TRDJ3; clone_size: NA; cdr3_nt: TGTGCCTGCGACACCGCTGGGGGATACGCAGAAAGCTCCTGGGACACCCGACAGATGTTTTTC; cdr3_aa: CACDTAGGYAESSWDTRQMFF